A single sample gave rise to the 5 T cell receptor beta chains below, sequenced in a study of vaccination effects on CD4 cells after COVID-19. At the end of less than 12 days of culture, CD4+ T cells were isolated. Their specific antigens are unknown. Assay: immunoSEQ multiplex PCR; the TCRdb copy retains only in-frame clones and omits some. Of 50,000 to 70,000 clones listed, just over 70% are singletons. This sample comprised CD4+ T cells from PBMCs cultured without peptide, obtained before COVID-19 vaccination. These receptors all come from a human donor who had a prior SARS-CoV-2 infection.

The gene calls are TRBV6-2 or TRBV6-3 and TRBJ2-3; TRBD2 aligns across 10 bases. The CDR3 extends over 17 amino acids. Per the germline V gene, CDR1 is MNHEY and CDR2 is SVGEGT. The trim removed 5 bases at V and 4 bases at J, leaving 12 bases unmatched. The CDR3 DNA reads TGTGCCAGCAGTGCCCCAATAGCGGGAGGCGATCCAGATACGCAGTATTTT. This gives the protein CASSAPIAGGDPDTQYF.

The rearrangement links TRBV5-6 to TRBJ2-2, with TRBD2 identical over 11 bases. Trimming at V came to 5 bases and at J to 6 bases, leaving 6 bases not matched to a gene. The germline V gene has CDR1 SGHDT and CDR2 YYEEEE. The CDR3 totals 15 residues. The CDR3 nucleotides read TGTGCCAGCAGTCTAGCGGGAGGTTTCCCCGGGGAGCTGTTTTTT. This codes for CASSLAGGFPGELFF.

The gene calls are TRBV18 and TRBJ2-5; 15 bases line up with TRBD2. This CDR3 region has 17 residues. Germline CDR1 KGHSH, CDR2 LQKENI. Trimming cost V 3 bases and J 2 bases; bases outside gene matches: 4. CDR3 loop: CASSPGTSGGRQETQYF. In nucleotides, the CDR3 is TGTGCCAGCTCACCGGGGACTAGCGGGGGGAGACAAGAGACCCAGTACTTC.

The V gene is TRBV5-1, the J gene TRBJ2-1; D is possibly TRBD2 (5 bases). Trimming left V 0 bases short and J 4 bases short, with 11 bases between. The CDR3 is 15 amino acids. Looked up from germline, CDR1 is SGHRS and CDR2 is YFSETQ. CDR3 coding DNA: TGCGCCAGCAGCTTGGAGGCAAAGCGGTACAATGAGCAGTTCTTC. Translating it yields CASSLEAKRYNEQFF.

The chain uses TRBV6-6 and TRBJ2-7, with 9 bases lining up with TRBD1. Germline V CDR1 and CDR2: MNHNY, SVGAGI (reference sequence). The CDR3 runs 14 residues. V lost 6 bases, J lost 3 bases, and 6 bases stayed unmatched. CDR3 nucleotide sequence: TGTGCCAGCAGCCCCGGGACAGGGATCTACGAGCAGTACTTC. Amino acid sequence: CASSPGTGIYEQYF.